This T cell receptor beta chain was identified in a study of somatic mutations in cytotoxic T cells in rheumatoid arthritis. Sequencing was performed with immunoSEQ multiplex PCR; in TCRdb, only in-frame clones are kept and a portion is missing. In the table there are 18,000 or so clones, around 70% of which are singletons. Regarding this clone: What it binds is unknown. The junction shows a germline mismatch at one end, possibly a read error.

The study's findings and limits: The clonality of CD8+ T cells was not significantly different between rheumatoid arthritis patients and age-matched healthy controls. For about an eighth of the 65 patients, a single CD8+ clone accounted for more than 20% of CD8+ cells.

CDR3 length equals 16 residues. Germline V gene lookup returns CDR1 MNHEY and CDR2 SMNVEV (reference sequence). The genes are TRBV27 and TRBJ1-2, with 7 bases that match TRBD1. The sequencing sample was made of CD8+ T cells sorted from blood. The TCR comes from a man aged 55 to 70 in good health. Written as DNA, the CDR3 is TGTGCCAGCAGTCTATCCGCATCTGGGACAGCCTATGGCTACACCTTC. Its protein product is CASSLSASGTAYGYTF.